This TCR beta chain emerged from a study of blood T cell repertoires in COVID-19. Germline loops: CDR1 SGHTA, CDR2 FQGNSA. With V trimmed by 5 bases and J by 6 bases, 8 bases remained unmatched. This CDR3 has 14 amino acids. The table came from immunoSEQ multiplex PCR; TCRdb's copy has only in-frame clones and leaves some out. The sample consists of about 150,000 clones, roughly four fifths of them appearing once. The material sequenced was peripheral blood. The origin of this receptor is a woman over 75 with acute or convalescent COVID-19. The gene calls are TRBV7-2 and TRBJ1-1, with 8 bases lining up with TRBD1. CDR3: CASSIHQGASEAFF. DNA of the CDR3: TGTGCCAGCAGCATCCACCAGGGGGCCTCTGAAGCTTTCTTT.